This T cell receptor beta chain was profiled in a study of blood T cell repertoires in COVID-19. Overall study: From T cells, B-cell-depleted T cells, or PBMCs came the material, which was cDNA or gDNA.

Authors' data handling: From reference gene primer amplification, estimates of nucleated cell counts were derived. Data came from immunoSEQ multiplex PCR; TCRdb stores just in-frame clones and leaves some out. That table supplies the V and J calls and clone size; D and trimming were determined from the DNA. The profile shows more than 55,000 clones, about 80% of them singletons. J gave up 5 bases and V 2 bases, and 8 bases lay outside the gene matches. This CDR3 region has 15 residues. Germline CDR1 reads SGHRS; CDR2 reads YFSETQ. The chain links TRBV5-1 to TRBJ2-3; 7 bases fit TRBD2. This TCR came from a human donor in a cohort sampled during active COVID-19. Sequenced input: peripheral blood. The CDR3 is CASSFAAGRGDTQYF. CDR3 DNA sequence: TGCGCCAGCAGCTTTGCGGCGGGGAGGGGAGATACGCAGTATTTT.